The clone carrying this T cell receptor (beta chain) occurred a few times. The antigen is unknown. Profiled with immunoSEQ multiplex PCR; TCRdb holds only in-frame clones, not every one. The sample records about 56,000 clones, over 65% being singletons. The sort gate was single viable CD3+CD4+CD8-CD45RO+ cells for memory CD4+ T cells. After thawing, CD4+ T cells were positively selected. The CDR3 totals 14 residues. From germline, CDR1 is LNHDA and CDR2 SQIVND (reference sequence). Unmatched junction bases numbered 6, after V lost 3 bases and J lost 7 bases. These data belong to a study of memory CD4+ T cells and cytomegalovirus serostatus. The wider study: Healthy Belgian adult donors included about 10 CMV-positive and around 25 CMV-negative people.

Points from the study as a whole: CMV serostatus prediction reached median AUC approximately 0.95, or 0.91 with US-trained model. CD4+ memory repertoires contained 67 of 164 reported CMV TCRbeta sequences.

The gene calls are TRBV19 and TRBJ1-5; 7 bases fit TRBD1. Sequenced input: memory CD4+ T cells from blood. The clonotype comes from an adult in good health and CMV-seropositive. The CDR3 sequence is CASSIRQGGQPQHF. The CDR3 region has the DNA TGTGCCAGTAGTATTAGACAGGGTGGCCAGCCCCAGCATTTT. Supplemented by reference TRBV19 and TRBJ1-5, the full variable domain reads DGGITQSPKYLFRKEGQNVTLSCEQNLNHDAMYWYRQDPGQGLRLIYYSQIVNDFQKGDIAEGYSVSREKKESFPLTVTSAQKNPTAFYLCASSIRQGGQPQHFGDGTRLSIL.